This T cell receptor (beta chain) was identified during a study of blood T cell repertoires in COVID-19. Study-wide background: The origin of the acute and convalescent COVID-19 samples was the United States, Italy and Spain. PBMCs, B-cell-depleted T cells, or T cells provided the cDNA or gDNA that made up the material.

Germline-derived CDR1 and CDR2 are SGHTA and FQGNSA. With 5 bases clipped from V and 0 bases from J, the junction kept 2 bases outside the gene matches. The CDR3 sequence is 14 residues long. In the original analysis: Estimation of nucleated cell counts was performed using reference gene primer amplification. Libraries were prepared by immunoSEQ multiplex PCR; TCRdb keeps only in-frame clonotypes and omits some of them. The V and J calls and the clone size are those of that table, but D and trimming were determined from the DNA. The sample records 50,000 to 75,000 clones, over 75% being singletons. The chain employs TRBV7-2 and TRBJ2-7; 9 bases line up with TRBD1. The source is a man at least 80 years old in a cohort sampled during active COVID-19. Sequenced material: peripheral blood. The CDR3 DNA reads as TGTGCCAGCAGCGGGACAGGGAACTCCTACGAGCAGTACTTC. It yields the protein CASSGTGNSYEQYF.